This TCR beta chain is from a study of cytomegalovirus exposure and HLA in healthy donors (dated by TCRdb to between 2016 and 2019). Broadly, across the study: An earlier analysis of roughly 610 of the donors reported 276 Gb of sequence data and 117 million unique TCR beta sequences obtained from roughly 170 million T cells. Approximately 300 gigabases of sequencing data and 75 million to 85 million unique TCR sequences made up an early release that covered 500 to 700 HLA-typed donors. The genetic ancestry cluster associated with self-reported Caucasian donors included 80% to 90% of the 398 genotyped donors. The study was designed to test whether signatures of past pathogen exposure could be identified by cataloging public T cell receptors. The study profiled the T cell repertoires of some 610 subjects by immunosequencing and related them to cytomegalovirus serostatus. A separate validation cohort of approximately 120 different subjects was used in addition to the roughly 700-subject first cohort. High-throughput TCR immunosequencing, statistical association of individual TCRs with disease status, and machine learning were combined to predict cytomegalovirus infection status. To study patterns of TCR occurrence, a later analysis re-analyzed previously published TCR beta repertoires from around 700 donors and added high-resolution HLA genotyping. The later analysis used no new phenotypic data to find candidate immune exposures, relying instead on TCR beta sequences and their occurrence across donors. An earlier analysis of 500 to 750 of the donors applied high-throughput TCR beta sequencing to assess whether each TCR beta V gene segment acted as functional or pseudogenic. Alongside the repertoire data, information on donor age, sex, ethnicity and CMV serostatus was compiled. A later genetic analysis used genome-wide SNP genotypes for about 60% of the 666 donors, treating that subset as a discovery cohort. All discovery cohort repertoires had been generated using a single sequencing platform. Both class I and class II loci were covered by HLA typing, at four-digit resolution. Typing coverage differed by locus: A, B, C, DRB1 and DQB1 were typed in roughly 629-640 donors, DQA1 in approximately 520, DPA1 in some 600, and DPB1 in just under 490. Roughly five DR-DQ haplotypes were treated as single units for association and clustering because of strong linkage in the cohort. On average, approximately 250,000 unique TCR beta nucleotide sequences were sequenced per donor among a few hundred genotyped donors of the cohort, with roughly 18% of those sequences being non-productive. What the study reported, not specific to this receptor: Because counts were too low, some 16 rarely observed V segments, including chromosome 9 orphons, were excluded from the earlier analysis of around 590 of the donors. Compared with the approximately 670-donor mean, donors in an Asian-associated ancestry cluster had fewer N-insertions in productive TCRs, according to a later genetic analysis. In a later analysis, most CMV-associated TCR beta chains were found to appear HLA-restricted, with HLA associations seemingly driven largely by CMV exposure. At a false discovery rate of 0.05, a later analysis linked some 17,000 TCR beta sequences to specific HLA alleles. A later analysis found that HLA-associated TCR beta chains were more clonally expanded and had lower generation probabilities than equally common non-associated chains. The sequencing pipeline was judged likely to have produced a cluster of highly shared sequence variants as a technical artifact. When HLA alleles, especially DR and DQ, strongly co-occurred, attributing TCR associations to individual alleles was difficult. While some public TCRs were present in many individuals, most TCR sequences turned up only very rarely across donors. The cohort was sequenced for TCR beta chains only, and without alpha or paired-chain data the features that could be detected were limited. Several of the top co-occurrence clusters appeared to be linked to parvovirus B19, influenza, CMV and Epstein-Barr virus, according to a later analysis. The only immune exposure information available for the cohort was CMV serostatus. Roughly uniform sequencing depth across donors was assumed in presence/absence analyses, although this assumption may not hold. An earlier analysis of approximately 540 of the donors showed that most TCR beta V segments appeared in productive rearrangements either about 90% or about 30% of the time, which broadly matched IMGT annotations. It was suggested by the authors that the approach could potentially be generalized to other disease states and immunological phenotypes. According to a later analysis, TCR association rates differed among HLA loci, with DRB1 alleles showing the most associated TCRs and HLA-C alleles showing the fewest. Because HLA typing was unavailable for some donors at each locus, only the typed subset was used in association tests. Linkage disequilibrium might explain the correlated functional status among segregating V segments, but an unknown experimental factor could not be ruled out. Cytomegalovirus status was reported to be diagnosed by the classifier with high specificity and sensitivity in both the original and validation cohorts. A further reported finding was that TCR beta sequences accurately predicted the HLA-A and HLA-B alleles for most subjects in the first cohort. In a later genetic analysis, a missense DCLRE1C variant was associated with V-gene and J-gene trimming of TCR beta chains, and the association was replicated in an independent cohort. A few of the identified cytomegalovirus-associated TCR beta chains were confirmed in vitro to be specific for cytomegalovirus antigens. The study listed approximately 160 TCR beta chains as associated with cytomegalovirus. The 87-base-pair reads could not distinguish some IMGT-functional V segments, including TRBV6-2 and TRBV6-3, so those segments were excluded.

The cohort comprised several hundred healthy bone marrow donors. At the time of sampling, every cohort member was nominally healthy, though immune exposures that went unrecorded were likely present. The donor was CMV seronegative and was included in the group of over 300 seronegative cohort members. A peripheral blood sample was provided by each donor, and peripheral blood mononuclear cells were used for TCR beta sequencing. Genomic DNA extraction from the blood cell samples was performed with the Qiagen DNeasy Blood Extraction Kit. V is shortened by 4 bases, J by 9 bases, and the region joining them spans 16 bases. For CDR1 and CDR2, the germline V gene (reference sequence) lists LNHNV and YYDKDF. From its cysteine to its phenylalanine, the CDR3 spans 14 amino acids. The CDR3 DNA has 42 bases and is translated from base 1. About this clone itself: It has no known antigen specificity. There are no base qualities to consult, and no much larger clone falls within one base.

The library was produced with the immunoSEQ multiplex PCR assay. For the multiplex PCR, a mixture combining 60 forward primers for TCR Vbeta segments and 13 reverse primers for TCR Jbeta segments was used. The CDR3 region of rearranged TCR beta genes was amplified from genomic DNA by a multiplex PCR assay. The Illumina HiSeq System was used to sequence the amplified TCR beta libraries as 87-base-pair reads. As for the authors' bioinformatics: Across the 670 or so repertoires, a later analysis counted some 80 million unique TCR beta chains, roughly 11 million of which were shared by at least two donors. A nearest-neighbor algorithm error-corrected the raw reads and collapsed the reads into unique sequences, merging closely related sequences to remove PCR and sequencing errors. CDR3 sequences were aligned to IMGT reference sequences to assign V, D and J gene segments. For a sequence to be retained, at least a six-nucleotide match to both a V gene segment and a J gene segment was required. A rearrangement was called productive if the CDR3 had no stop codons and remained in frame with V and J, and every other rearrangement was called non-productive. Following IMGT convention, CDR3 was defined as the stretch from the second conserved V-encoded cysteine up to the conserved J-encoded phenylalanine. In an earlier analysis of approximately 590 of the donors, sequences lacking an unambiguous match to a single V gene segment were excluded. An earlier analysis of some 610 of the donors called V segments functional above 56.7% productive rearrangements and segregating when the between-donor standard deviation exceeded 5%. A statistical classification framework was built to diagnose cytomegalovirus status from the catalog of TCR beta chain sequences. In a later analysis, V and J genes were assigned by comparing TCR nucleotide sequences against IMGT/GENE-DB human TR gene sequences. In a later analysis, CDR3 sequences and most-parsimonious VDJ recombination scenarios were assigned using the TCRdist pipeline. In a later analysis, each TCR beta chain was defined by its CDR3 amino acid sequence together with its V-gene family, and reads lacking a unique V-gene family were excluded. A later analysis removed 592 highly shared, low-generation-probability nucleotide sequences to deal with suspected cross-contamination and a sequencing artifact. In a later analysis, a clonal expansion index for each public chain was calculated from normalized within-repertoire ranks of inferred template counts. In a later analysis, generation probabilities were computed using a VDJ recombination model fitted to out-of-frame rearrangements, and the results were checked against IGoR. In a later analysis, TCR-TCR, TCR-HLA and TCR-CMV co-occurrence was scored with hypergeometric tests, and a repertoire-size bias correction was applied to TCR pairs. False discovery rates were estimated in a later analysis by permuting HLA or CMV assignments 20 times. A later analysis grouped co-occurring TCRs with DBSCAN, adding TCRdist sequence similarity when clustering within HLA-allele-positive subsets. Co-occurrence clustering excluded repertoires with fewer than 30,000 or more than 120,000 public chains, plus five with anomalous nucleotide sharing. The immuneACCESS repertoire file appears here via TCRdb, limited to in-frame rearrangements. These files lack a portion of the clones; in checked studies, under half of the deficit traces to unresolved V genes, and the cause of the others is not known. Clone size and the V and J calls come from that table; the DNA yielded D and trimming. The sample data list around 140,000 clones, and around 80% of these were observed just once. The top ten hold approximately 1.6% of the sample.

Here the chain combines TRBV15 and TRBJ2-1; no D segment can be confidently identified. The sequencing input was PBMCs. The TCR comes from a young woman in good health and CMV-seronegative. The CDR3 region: CATSTESRFGEQFF. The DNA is TGTGCCACCAGCACGGAGTCAAGATTCGGTGAGCAGTTCTTC. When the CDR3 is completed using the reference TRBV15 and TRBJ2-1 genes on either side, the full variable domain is DAMVIQNPRYQVTQFGKPVTLSCSQTLNHNVMYWYQQKSSQAPKLLFHYYDKDFNNEADTPDNFQSRRPNTSFCFLDIRSPGLGDTAMYLCATSTESRFGEQFFGPGTRLTVL.